A selection of T cell receptor beta chains follows, all from one sample in a study of shared clonotypes between healthy human individuals. Sequencing was performed with immunoSEQ multiplex PCR; in TCRdb, only in-frame clones are kept and a portion is missing. The top ten hold 1.5% to 2% of the sample, which has roughly 2.1 million clones, about 93% seen once. Sequencing input: naive CD8+ T cells from PBMCs. These receptor sequences come from a man aged 18 to 35 in good health. Some clones in this sample may be carry-over from other donors' samples. Both conserved end residues are part of each CDR3. Each record gives: D gene, J gene, clone size, V gene, CDR3 protein, CDR3 DNA. D genes are given only for firm matches. Only part of the rows carry a size: once, few, many, or a class if the clone is expanded.

>NA|TRBJ1-2|NA|TRBV28
CASSQYRVEGYTF
TGTGCCAGCAGTCAATACAGGGTAGAGGGCTACACCTTC
>TRBD1|TRBJ2-5|NA|TRBV10-3
CAIRPTGGETQYF
TGTGCCATCAGGCCCACAGGGGGGGAGACCCAGTACTTC
>NA|TRBJ1-1|NA|TRBV7-6
CASSGNRVGTEAFF
TGTGCCAGCAGCGGGAACAGGGTTGGCACTGAAGCTTTCTTT
>NA|TRBJ1-3|once|TRBV28
CASSPSGMYSGNTIYF
TGTGCCAGCAGTCCCTCCGGGATGTACTCTGGAAACACCATATATTTT
>NA|TRBJ2-1|NA|TRBV5-1
CASSWGQFGGKNEQFF
TGCGCCAGCAGCTGGGGACAATTCGGGGGTAAGAATGAGCAGTTCTTC
>NA|TRBJ2-7|NA|TRBV19
CASSIGGRGSYEQYF
TGTGCCAGTAGTATCGGAGGCAGGGGTTCCTACGAGCAGTACTTC
>TRBD1|TRBJ2-7|NA|TRBV7-9
CASSPNRTGPFF
TGTGCCAGCAGCCCCAATCGGACAGGACCCTTCTTC
>NA|TRBJ2-3|NA|TRBV4-2
CASSQVWNRVGAPDTQYF
TGTGCCAGCAGCCAAGTGTGGAACCGGGTGGGAGCCCCAGATACGCAGTATTTT
>TRBD1|TRBJ2-4|NA|TRBV4-1
CASSHSWTGGISIQYF
TGCGCCAGCAGCCACTCTTGGACAGGGGGCATAAGCATTCAGTACTTC
>NA|TRBJ1-2|NA|TRBV7-2
CASNNRDFDYTF
TGTGCCAGCAACAACCGGGACTTCGACTACACCTTC
>NA|TRBJ2-7|NA|TRBV20-1
CSASWEDGQYF
TGCAGTGCTAGTTGGGAGGACGGGCAGTACTTC
>TRBD2|TRBJ2-7|once|TRBV5-6
CASSLAASGSRGQQYF
TGTGCCAGCAGCTTGGCGGCTAGCGGTTCTAGGGGCCAGCAGTACTTC
>NA|TRBJ2-2|NA|TRBV10-1
CASNTHDTGELFF
TGCGCCAGCAATACGCACGACACCGGGGAGCTGTTTTTT
>NA|TRBJ2-1|NA|TRBV5-1
CASSAPSRGGNSWHEQFF
TGCGCCAGCAGCGCACCTTCAAGGGGCGGGAATTCATGGCATGAGCAGTTCTTC
>TRBD1|TRBJ2-2|NA|TRBV30
CAWRDRDTGELFF
TGTGCCTGGAGAGACAGGGACACCGGGGAGCTGTTTTTT
>NA|TRBJ2-2|once|TRBV27
CASSLGAGPGELFF
TGTGCCAGCAGCCTGGGGGCAGGGCCCGGGGAGCTGTTTTTT
>NA|TRBJ2-7|NA|TRBV7-2
CASSLGPGGGYEQYF
TGTGCCAGCAGCTTAGGGCCAGGCGGTGGCTACGAGCAGTACTTC
>NA|TRBJ2-3|once|TRBV7-2
CASSVGRTAQYF
TGTGCCAGCAGTGTAGGCAGAACGGCGCAGTATTTT
>NA|TRBJ2-7|NA|TRBV6-1
CASSLGYEQYF
TGTGCCAGCAGCCTGGGGTACGAGCAGTACTTC
>NA|TRBJ1-5|NA|TRBV27
CASRKGVSNQPQHF
TGTGCCAGCAGGAAGGGAGTAAGCAATCAGCCCCAGCATTTT
>TRBD2|TRBJ2-3|NA|TRBV28
CASSPRTRPDTQYF
TGTGCCAGCAGCCCTCGGACTAGACCAGATACGCAGTATTTT
>NA|TRBJ2-6|once|TRBV28
CATSGSGANVLTF
TGTGCCACCTCAGGGTCTGGGGCCAACGTCCTGACTTTC
>TRBD2|TRBJ2-7|NA|TRBV5-1
CASSTGLAGDYEQYF
TGCGCCAGCAGCACTGGACTAGCGGGAGACTACGAGCAGTACTTC
>NA|TRBJ1-1|NA|TRBV28
CASSLVLYTEAFF
TGTGCCAGCAGTTTGGTCCTGTACACTGAAGCTTTCTTT
>NA|TRBJ2-3|few|TRBV9
CASSVSGAGTDTQYF
TGTGCCAGCAGCGTAAGTGGCGCCGGCACAGATACGCAGTATTTT
>NA|TRBJ2-7|NA|TRBV14
CASSHRGSPREQYF
TGTGCCAGCAGCCATAGGGGTTCGCCCCGCGAGCAGTACTTC
>NA|TRBJ2-7|once|TRBV14
CASSQVDRPYEQYF
TGTGCCAGCAGCCAAGTGGACCGACCGTACGAGCAGTACTTC
>NA|TRBJ2-1|once|TRBV6-5
CASSSLGTPYNEQFF
TGTGCCAGCAGTTCGCTCGGGACGCCTTACAATGAGCAGTTCTTC
>NA|TRBJ2-3|NA|TRBV27
CASSSRGGHTDTQYF
TGTGCCAGCAGTTCTCGCGGGGGACACACAGATACGCAGTATTTT
>NA|TRBJ2-3|NA|TRBV7-9
CASSRAWETQYF
TGTGCCAGCAGCCGAGCGTGGGAGACGCAGTATTTT
>NA|TRBJ2-2|NA|TRBV4-1
CASSHELASTGELFF
TGCGCCAGCAGCCATGAACTAGCCTCCACCGGGGAGCTGTTTTTT
>NA|TRBJ1-1|NA|TRBV29-1
CSVRGGSSEAFF
TGCAGCGTGCGAGGCGGGTCTTCTGAAGCTTTCTTT
>TRBD2|TRBJ2-1|NA|TRBV14
CASSQLAGPFNEQFF
TGTGCCAGCAGCCAGTTAGCGGGTCCGTTTAATGAGCAGTTCTTC
>TRBD1|TRBJ1-2|NA|TRBV27
CASSLSGGTGGIWKNGYTF
TGTGCCAGCAGTTTATCGGGGGGGACAGGGGGAATCTGGAAGAATGGCTACACCTTC
>NA|TRBJ2-2|NA|TRBV6-1
CASSPRNTGELFF
TGTGCCAGCAGTCCCAGGAACACCGGGGAGCTGTTTTTT
>NA|TRBJ2-1|NA|TRBV6-6
CASSYGRVNEQFF
TGTGCCAGCAGTTACGGTCGGGTTAATGAGCAGTTCTTC
>NA|TRBJ2-2|NA|TRBV29-1
CSVGPESGELFF
TGCAGCGTTGGGCCTGAATCCGGGGAGCTGTTTTTT
>TRBD1|TRBJ1-1|NA|TRBV7-6
CASSLWTGGFAEAFF
TGTGCCAGCAGCTTATGGACAGGGGGCTTCGCTGAAGCTTTCTTT
>NA|TRBJ2-5|NA|TRBV7-9
CASSLSSGGVVETQYF
TGTGCCAGCAGCTTGTCGAGCGGAGGAGTTGTGGAGACCCAGTACTTC
>NA|TRBJ2-7|NA|TRBV7-9
CASSLVLGPSYEQYF
TGTGCCAGCAGCTTAGTGCTGGGTCCCTCCTACGAGCAGTACTTC
>NA|TRBJ2-1|NA|TRBV9
CASSMWTGNEQFF
TGTGCCAGCAGCATGTGGACTGGAAATGAGCAGTTCTTC
>TRBD2|TRBJ2-5|NA|TRBV9
CASSLGTRQETQYF
TGTGCCAGCAGCCTTGGGACTAGGCAAGAGACCCAGTACTTC